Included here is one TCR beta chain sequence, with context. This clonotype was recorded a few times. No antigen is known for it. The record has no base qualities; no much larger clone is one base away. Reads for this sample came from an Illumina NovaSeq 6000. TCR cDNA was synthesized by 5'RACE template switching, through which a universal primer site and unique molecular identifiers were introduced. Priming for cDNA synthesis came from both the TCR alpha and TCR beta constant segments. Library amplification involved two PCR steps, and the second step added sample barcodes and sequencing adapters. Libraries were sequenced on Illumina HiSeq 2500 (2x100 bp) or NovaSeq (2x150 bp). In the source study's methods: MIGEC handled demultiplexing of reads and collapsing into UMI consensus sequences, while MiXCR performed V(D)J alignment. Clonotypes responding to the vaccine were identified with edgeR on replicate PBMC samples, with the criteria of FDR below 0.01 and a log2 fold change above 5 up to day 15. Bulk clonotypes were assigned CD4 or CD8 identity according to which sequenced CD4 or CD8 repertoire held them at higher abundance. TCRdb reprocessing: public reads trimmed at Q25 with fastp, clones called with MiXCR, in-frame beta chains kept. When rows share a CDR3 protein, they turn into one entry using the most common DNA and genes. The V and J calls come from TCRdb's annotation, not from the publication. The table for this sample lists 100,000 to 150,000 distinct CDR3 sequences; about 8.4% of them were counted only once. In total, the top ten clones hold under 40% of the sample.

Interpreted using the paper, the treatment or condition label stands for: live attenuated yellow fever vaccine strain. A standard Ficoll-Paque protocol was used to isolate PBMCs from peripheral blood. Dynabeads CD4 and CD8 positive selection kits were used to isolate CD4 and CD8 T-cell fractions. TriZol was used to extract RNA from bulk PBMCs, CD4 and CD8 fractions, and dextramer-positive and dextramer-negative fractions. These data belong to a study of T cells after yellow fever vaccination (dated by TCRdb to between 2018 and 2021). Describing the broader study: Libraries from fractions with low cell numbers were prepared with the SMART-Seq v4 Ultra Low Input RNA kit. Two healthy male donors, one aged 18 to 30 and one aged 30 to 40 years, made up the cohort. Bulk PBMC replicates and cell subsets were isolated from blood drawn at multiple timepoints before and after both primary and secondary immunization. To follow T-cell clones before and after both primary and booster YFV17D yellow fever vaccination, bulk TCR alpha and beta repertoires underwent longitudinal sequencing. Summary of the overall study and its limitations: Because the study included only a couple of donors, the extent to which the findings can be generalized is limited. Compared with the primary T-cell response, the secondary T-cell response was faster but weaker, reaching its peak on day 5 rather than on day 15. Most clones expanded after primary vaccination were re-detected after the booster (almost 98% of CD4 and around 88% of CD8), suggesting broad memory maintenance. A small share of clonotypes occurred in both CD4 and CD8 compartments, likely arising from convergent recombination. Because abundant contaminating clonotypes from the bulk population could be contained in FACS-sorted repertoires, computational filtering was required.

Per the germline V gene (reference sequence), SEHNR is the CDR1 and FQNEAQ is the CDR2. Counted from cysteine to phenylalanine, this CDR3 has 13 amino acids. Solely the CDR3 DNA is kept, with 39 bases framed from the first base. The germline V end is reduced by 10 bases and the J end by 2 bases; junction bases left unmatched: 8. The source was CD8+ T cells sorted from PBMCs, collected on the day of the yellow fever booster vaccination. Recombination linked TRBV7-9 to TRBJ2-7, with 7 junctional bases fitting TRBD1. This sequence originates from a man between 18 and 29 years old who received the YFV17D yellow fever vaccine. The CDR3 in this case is CATQGDRPYEQYF. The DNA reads TGTGCCACCCAAGGGGACAGACCCTACGAGCAGTACTTC.